Listed here are 12 T cell receptor beta chains from one sample, sequenced in a study of blood T cell repertoires in COVID-19. Using immunoSEQ multiplex PCR, the repertoire was profiled, and TCRdb retains in-frame clones only, with some absent. Found here are under 200,000 clones, roughly 88% of them singletons; the top ten hold 6.5% to 8%. Sequenced: PBMCs or T cells enriched from blood (not recorded which). Source of these receptors: a woman aged 45-65 years who had recovered from COVID-19.

This clone is a singleton in its sample. V and J are TRBV24-1 and TRBJ2-5; D is unclear. V lost 5 bases, J lost 1 base, and 7 bases lay in between. The CDR3 is 13 residues long. CDR1 and CDR2 from the germline V gene are KGHDR and SFDVKD. The CDR3 protein is CATSGGSQETQYF. In DNA form, the CDR3 reads TGTGCCACCAGTGGAGGCAGCCAAGAGACCCAGTACTTC.

This clone was detected only a few times. This rearrangement joins TRBV20-1 to TRBJ2-2, with TRBD1 identical over 7 bases. V shed 3 bases and J 7 bases; nucleotides not matched to a gene: 2. From germline, CDR1 is DFQATT and CDR2 SNEGSKA (reference sequence). The CDR3 is made up of 12 amino acids. CDR3 sequence: CSASGQVGELFF. The CDR3 DNA sequence: TGCAGTGCTAGTGGACAGGTCGGGGAGCTGTTTTTT.

This chain uses TRBV2 with TRBJ2-6; 8 bases map to TRBD1. Unmatched junction bases numbered 2, after V lost 5 bases and J lost 2 bases. This CDR3 region has 15 residues. Germline V lookup: CDR1 SNHLY, CDR2 FYNNEI. This CDR3 reads CASSIQGAGANVLTF. The CDR3 DNA reads as TGTGCCAGCAGTATACAGGGGGCTGGGGCCAACGTCCTGACTTTC.

This clone has a handful of counts. The chain combines TRBV7-8 with TRBJ1-5; D is perhaps TRBD1 (5 bases). This CDR3 has 16 amino acids. Trimming cost V 5 bases and J 4 bases, with 18 bases left between them. Germline loops: CDR1 SGHVS, CDR2 FQNEAQ. The CDR3 sequence: CASSNIAGRGNQPQHF. For the CDR3, the DNA is TGTGCCAGCAGCAATATAGCGGGGAGGGGTAATCAGCCCCAGCATTTT.

The chain carries TRBV3-1 (or the pseudogene TRBV3-2) and TRBJ2-5, with 7 bases lining up with TRBD1. Unmatched junction bases numbered 6, after V lost 1 base and J lost 1 base. The CDR3 covers 16 residues. Germline CDR1 LGHDT, CDR2 YNNKEL (reference sequence). CDR3 region: CASSQGGGGPQETQYF. The CDR3 coding sequence is TGTGCCAGCAGCCAAGGAGGGGGCGGCCCCCAAGAGACCCAGTACTTC.

The V call is TRBV27, the J call TRBJ2-1; a possible D gene is TRBD1 (5 bases). The CDR3 totals 15 residues. Trimming cost V 4 bases and J 1 base, with 11 bases left between them. Germline V gives CDR1 MNHEY, CDR2 SMNVEV (reference sequence). CDR3 loop: CASSSGWRSYNEQFF. The CDR3 coding sequence is TGTGCCAGCAGTTCAGGGTGGCGGTCCTACAATGAGCAGTTCTTC.

Only a few counts were recorded for this clone. The rearrangement joins TRBV19 to TRBJ1-2; the match to TRBD1 covers 7 bases. This CDR3 region has 15 residues. Germline assignment: CDR1 LNHDA and CDR2 SQIVND (reference sequence). Germline trimming cut 10 bases from V and 0 bases from J; bases unmatched to any gene: 11. CDR3 in amino acids: CATAETGTANYGYTF. For the CDR3, the DNA is TGTGCCACCGCCGAAACCGGGACAGCTAACTATGGCTACACCTTC.

This clone was detected only a few times. This chain uses TRBV6-5 with TRBJ2-7; no clear D. Germline-derived CDR1 and CDR2 are MNHEY and SVGAGI. The V and J ends lost 6 bases and 2 bases respectively, with 11 bases between them. The CDR3 contains 13 residues. The CDR3 sequence: CASSLLATYEQYF. CDR3 DNA sequence: TGTGCCAGCAGCCTCTTAGCTACCTACGAGCAGTACTTC.

The rearrangement uses TRBV5-1 and TRBJ2-7, with 10 nucleotides matching TRBD1. Unmatched junction bases numbered 3, after V lost 4 bases and J lost 2 bases. The CDR3 has 14 amino acids. Germline CDR1 and CDR2: SGHRS and YFSETQ. CDR3 amino acids: CASSAGTGAYEQYF. Written as DNA, the CDR3 is TGCGCCAGCAGCGCCGGGACAGGGGCCTACGAGCAGTACTTC. Full variable domain (remainder filled in from reference TRBV5-1 and TRBJ2-7): KAGVTQTPRYLIKTRGQQVTLSCSPISGHRSVSWYQQTPGQGLQFLFEYFSETQRNKGNFPGRFSGRQFSNSRSEMNVSTLELGDSALYLCASSAGTGAYEQYFGPGTRLTVT.

The chain carries TRBV27 and TRBJ2-1; D might be TRBD2 (6 bases). V shed 10 bases and J shed 4 bases, with 20 bases lying between them. The germline gives CDR1 MNHEY, CDR2 SMNVEV (reference sequence). This CDR3 is built from 15 residues. This CDR3 is CATSVGPAGYNEQFF. The CDR3 DNA reads TGTGCCACCTCCGTCGGGCCCGCGGGGTACAATGAGCAGTTCTTC.

This chain links TRBV11-3 with TRBJ2-7, with D possibly TRBD1 on 5 matching bases. Trimming took off 2 bases at V and 2 bases at J, with 10 bases between the two ends. The CDR3 is 14 amino acids. The germline CDR1 and CDR2 sequences are SGHNT and YENEEA. This CDR3 reads CASSLSQGTYEQYF. CDR3 nucleotide sequence: TGTGCCAGCAGCTTAAGCCAGGGTACCTACGAGCAGTACTTC.

For the CDR3, the DNA is TGCGCCAGCAGCCCGGGACAGACTAGCACAGATACGCAGTATTTT. Encoded protein: CASSPGQTSTDTQYF. The chain employs TRBV5-1 and TRBJ2-3; 7 positions agree with TRBD1. Germline CDR1 is SGHRS and CDR2 is YFSETQ. This CDR3 is 15 amino acids long. Germline trimming cut 4 bases from V and 0 bases from J; bases unmatched to any gene: 5. The variable domain in full, completed from reference TRBV5-1 and TRBJ2-3, reads KAGVTQTPRYLIKTRGQQVTLSCSPISGHRSVSWYQQTPGQGLQFLFEYFSETQRNKGNFPGRFSGRQFSNSRSEMNVSTLELGDSALYLCASSPGQTSTDTQYFGPGTRLTVL.